This entry lists 16 T cell receptor beta chains sequenced from one sample in a study of neurological immune-mediated disorders. TCRdb called the 5' RACE reads again in MiXCR, with one record for every CDR3 protein. The data show 25,000 to 30,000 distinct CDR3 sequences, less than 8.5% seen once. Sequenced input: PBMCs. These receptors originate from a woman in her forties or fifties in good health.

This clonotype was found many times. V is TRBV10-3 and J is TRBJ2-3; D is perhaps TRBD1 (5 bases). Trimming pared 6 bases from V and 1 base from J, leaving 17 bases between. Germline assignment: CDR1 ENHRY and CDR2 SYGVKD. The CDR3 totals 16 residues. CDR3 nucleotides: TGTGCCATCAGGAGTGGGGCCGGTCAAGGCACAGATACGCAGTATTTT. Its translation: CAIRSGAGQGTDTQYF.

This clonotype is labeled as medium-sized. This chain connects TRBV20-1 to TRBJ1-5; D possibly corresponds to TRBD1 (6 bases). With 5 bases removed from V and 4 bases from J, the gap between germline ends came to 12 bases. The CDR3 contains 13 residues. Germline V gene sequence: CDR1 DFQATT, CDR2 SNEGSKA (reference sequence). CDR3 region: CSAAAGANQPQHF. CDR3 nucleotides: TGCAGTGCTGCCGCGGGGGCAAATCAGCCCCAGCATTTT.

At least ten counts were recorded for this clonotype. V and J are TRBV5-1 and TRBJ2-5, with D unclear. V dropped 2 bases and J dropped 3 bases, with 5 bases sitting between them. The germline V gene encodes CDR1 SGHRS and CDR2 YFSETQ. The CDR3 covers 12 residues. This chain's CDR3 is CASSFSEETQYF. The CDR3 coding sequence is TGCGCCAGCAGCTTCAGCGAAGAGACCCAGTACTTC.

This clonotype has at least ten counts. The chain links TRBV7-9 to TRBJ1-3; no clear D gene. The CDR3 has 12 amino acids. Germline CDR1 and CDR2: SEHNR and FQNEAQ (reference sequence). The V and J ends lost 7 bases and 4 bases respectively, with 8 bases between them. DNA for the CDR3: TGTGCCAGCACCTACATGGGAAACACCATATATTTT. Residues: CASTYMGNTIYF.

This clonotype has at least ten counts. The DNA for the CDR3 is TGCAGTGCTAGGAGTGGGGGCGGATCCTTGCGTGGTAACTACGAGCAGTACTTC. Protein product: CSARSGGGSLRGNYEQYF. The chain is built from TRBV20-1 and TRBJ2-7, with a possible D match to TRBD1 (6 bases). The CDR3 has 18 residues. The germline V gene encodes CDR1 DFQATT and CDR2 SNEGSKA (reference sequence). Trimming cost V 3 bases and J 3 bases, with 27 bases left between them.

This clonotype was counted at least ten times. This chain connects TRBV9 to TRBJ2-3; D is unresolved. This CDR3 spans 15 amino acids. Germline V gene lookup returns CDR1 SGDLS and CDR2 YYNGEE. V lost 0 bases and J lost 2, with 10 bases in between. CDR3: CASSVVPQHTDTQYF. The CDR3 DNA reads TGTGCCAGCAGCGTAGTCCCGCAGCACACAGATACGCAGTATTTT. The full variable domain, rest sourced from reference TRBV9 and TRBJ2-3, is DSGVTQTPKHLITATGQRVTLRCSPRSGDLSVYWYQQSLDQGLQFLIQYYNGEERAKGNILERFSAQQFPDLHSELNLSSLELGDSALYFCASSVVPQHTDTQYFGPGTRLTVL.

Ten or more counts support this clonotype. V and J are TRBV11-2 and TRBJ2-6; D remains ambiguous. The CDR3 is 14 amino acids. V was clipped by 11 bases and J by 1 base, with 12 bases between them. Germline lookup yields CDR1 SGHAT and CDR2 FQNNGV. CDR3 DNA: TGTGCCCAAAAAACCAGTTCTGGGGCCAACGTCCTGACTTTC. Protein product: CAQKTSSGANVLTF.

There are many counts of this clonotype. J is TRBJ1-1 and V is TRBV18; 9 bases map to TRBD1. The germline V gene has CDR1 KGHSH and CDR2 LQKENI. The CDR3 length is 16 residues. Unmatched junction bases numbered 8, after V lost 1 base and J lost 5 bases. The CDR3: CASSPRETGGGTEAFF. CDR3 bases: TGTGCCAGCTCACCACGGGAGACAGGGGGGGGGACTGAAGCTTTCTTT. The full variable domain, in which reference TRBV18 and TRBJ1-1 provide the parts outside the CDR3, is NAGVMQNPRHLVRRRGQEARLRCSPMKGHSHVYWYRQLPEEGLKFMVYLQKENIIDESGMPKERFSAEFPKEGPSILRIQQVVRGDSAAYFCASSPRETGGGTEAFFGQGTRLTVV.

This clonotype occurred many times. DNA of the CDR3: TGCAGCGGTAGTGGCAGATCCTACAATGAGCAGTTCTTC. Amino acids: CSGSGRSYNEQFF. J is TRBJ2-1 and V is TRBV29-1; D is unresolved. This CDR3 is 13 amino acids long. Trimming took 7 bases from V and 1 from J, leaving 11 bases between them. Germline loops: CDR1 SQVTM, CDR2 ANQGSEA.

This clonotype was recorded at least ten times. The genes are TRBV5-1 and TRBJ2-1; 12 positions agree with TRBD2. CDR3 length: 20 amino acids. V gave up 4 bases and J gave up 4 bases; unmatched junction bases: 18. The germline gives CDR1 SGHRS, CDR2 YFSETQ. The CDR3 loop reads CASSPSGNLAGGPVYNEQFF. The CDR3 region has the DNA TGCGCCAGCAGCCCCTCGGGAAATCTAGCGGGAGGGCCTGTTTACAATGAGCAGTTCTTC.

This clonotype was seen ten or more times. The chain recombines TRBV5-1 with TRBJ2-3; 7 positions match TRBD2. Looked up from germline, CDR1 is SGHRS and CDR2 is YFSETQ. CDR3 length: 15 amino acids. Trimming at V came to 2 bases and at J to 1 base, leaving 4 bases not matched to a gene. The DNA of the CDR3 is TGCGCCAGCAGCTTACAAGCGGGACGCACAGATACGCAGTATTTT. Its protein product is CASSLQAGRTDTQYF. The variable domain in full, completed from reference TRBV5-1 and TRBJ2-3, reads KAGVTQTPRYLIKTRGQQVTLSCSPISGHRSVSWYQQTPGQGLQFLFEYFSETQRNKGNFPGRFSGRQFSNSRSEMNVSTLELGDSALYLCASSLQAGRTDTQYFGPGTRLTVL.

Ten or more counts support this clonotype. The V and J genes are TRBV20-1 and TRBJ1-1, with 10 bases matching TRBD1. Losses at the gene ends were 5 bases for V and 7 bases for J; bases not matched to a gene: 4. The CDR3 spans 12 residues. The V gene's germline CDR1 is DFQATT and CDR2 SNEGSKA (reference sequence). This chain's CDR3 is CSARDRGFEAFF. The CDR3 DNA is TGCAGTGCTCGGGACAGGGGTTTTGAAGCTTTCTTT.

This clonotype was seen ten or more times. CDR3 DNA: TGCAGTGCTACAGACAGGCTTCGGAACGAGCAGTACTTC. Translating gives CSATDRLRNEQYF. The genes are TRBV20-1 and TRBJ2-7, with D possibly matching TRBD1 (6 bases). There are 13 residues in the CDR3. Germline CDR1 and CDR2: DFQATT and SNEGSKA (reference sequence). Trimming stripped 4 bases from V and 5 bases from J, with 15 bases between.

In this sample, this clonotype turned up many times. This chain uses TRBV6-1 with TRBJ2-6; no firm D call. The CDR3 totals 15 residues. Trimming stripped 2 bases from V and 0 bases from J, with 5 bases between. CDR1 MNHNS and CDR2 SASEGT come from the germline V gene. In nucleotides, the CDR3 is TGTGCCAGCAGTGAACCCGGCTCTGGGGCCAACGTCCTGACTTTC. Its translation: CASSEPGSGANVLTF.

The sample holds many counts of this clonotype. The V and J genes are TRBV5-1 and TRBJ1-4; D perhaps matches TRBD1 (6 bases). V lost 4 bases, J lost 5 bases, and 15 bases lay in between. This CDR3 is built from 15 residues. Germline V gene sequence: CDR1 SGHRS, CDR2 YFSETQ. CDR3 loop: CASSPFGQNNEKLFF. CDR3 sequence (DNA): TGCGCCAGCAGCCCTTTCGGACAGAACAATGAAAAACTGTTTTTT.

This clonotype was observed at least ten times. The chain has TRBV10-3 and TRBJ2-2, with a tentative D call TRBD1 (6 bases). Germline lookup yields CDR1 ENHRY and CDR2 SYGVKD. The CDR3 runs 14 residues. The ends were cut back, 10 bases at V and 5 bases at J, with 17 bases in the middle. CDR3 loop: CATNRVPGTGELFF. DNA of the CDR3: TGTGCCACCAACAGGGTCCCGGGTACCGGGGAGCTGTTTTTT.